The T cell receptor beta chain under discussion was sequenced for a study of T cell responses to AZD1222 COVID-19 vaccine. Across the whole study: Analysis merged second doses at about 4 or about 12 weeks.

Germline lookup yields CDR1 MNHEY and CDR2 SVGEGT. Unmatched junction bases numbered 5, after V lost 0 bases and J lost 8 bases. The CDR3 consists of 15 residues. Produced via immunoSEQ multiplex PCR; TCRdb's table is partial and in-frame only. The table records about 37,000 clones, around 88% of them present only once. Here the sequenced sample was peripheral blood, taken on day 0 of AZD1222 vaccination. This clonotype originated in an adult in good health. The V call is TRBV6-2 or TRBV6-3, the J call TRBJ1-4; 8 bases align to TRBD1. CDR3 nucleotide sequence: TGTGCCAGCAGTTACTCGCGGACAGGGTCGGAAAAACTGTTTTTT. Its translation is CASSYSRTGSEKLFF.